Described below is a single TCR beta chain sequence and its context. This record belongs to a study of T-cell reconstitution after alpha-beta-depleted transplantation in children. The CDR3 is 13 amino acids. V shed 6 bases and J shed 9 bases, with 16 bases lying between them. Germline CDR1 SGHRS, CDR2 YFSETQ. Using unique molecular identifiers, the investigators prepared the TCRbeta library. TCRdb redid the calling of the PCR reads with MiXCR, one entry per CDR3 protein. Among fewer than 750,000 distinct CDR3 sequences, roughly 27% were seen once, and the ten largest hold about 35%. The receptor's source is a boy less than two years old with Wiskott-Aldrich syndrome, due to receive a stem cell transplant. This material consisted of PBMCs, taken before TCRalphabeta/CD19-depleted stem cell transplant. The chain joins TRBV5-1 to TRBJ2-1, with unresolved D. The CDR3 spells CASNAIPDGEQFF. The CDR3 DNA is TGCGCCAGCAACGCAATACCGGACGGTGAGCAGTTCTTC.